The clone carrying this T cell receptor (beta chain) was picked up one time. Germline V gives CDR1 SGHNT, CDR2 YENEEA. The CDR3 covers 17 residues. V shed 6 bases, J shed 1 base, and the junction held 11 bases outside the gene matches. This sample was included in a study of blood T cell repertoires in COVID-19. TCRdb's copy holds only in-frame clones and misses some; the assay was immunoSEQ multiplex PCR. The top ten clones hold 2.6% of a sample with around 200,000 clones, about nine tenths of them seen once. This chain uses TRBV11-3 with TRBJ2-5, with 10 bases that match TRBD1. The sequence came from a woman aged 25-40 years who had recovered from COVID-19. Sequencing was carried out using PBMCs or T cells enriched from blood (not recorded which). Here the CDR3 DNA reads TGTGCCAGCAGTCTGGGACAGGGGAGTATGGGCCAAGAGACCCAGTACTTC. Amino acid sequence: CASSLGQGSMGQETQYF.